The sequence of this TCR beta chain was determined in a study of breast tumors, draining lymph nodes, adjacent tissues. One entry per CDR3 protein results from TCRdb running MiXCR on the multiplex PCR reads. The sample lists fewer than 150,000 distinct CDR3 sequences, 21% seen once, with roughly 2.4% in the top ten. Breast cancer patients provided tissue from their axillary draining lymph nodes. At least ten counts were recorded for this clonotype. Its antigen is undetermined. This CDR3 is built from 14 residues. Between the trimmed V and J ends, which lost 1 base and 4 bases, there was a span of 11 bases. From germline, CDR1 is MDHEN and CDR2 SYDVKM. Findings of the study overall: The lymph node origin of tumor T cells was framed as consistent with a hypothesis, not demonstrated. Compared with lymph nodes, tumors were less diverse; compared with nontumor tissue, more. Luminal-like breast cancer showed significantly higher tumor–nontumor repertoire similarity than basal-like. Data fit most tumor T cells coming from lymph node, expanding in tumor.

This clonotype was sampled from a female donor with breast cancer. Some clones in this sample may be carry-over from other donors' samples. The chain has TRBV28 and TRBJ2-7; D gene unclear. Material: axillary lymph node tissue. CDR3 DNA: TGTGCCAGCAGTTTATCGCGCAGGCGTTACGAGCAGTACTTC. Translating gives CASSLSRRRYEQYF.